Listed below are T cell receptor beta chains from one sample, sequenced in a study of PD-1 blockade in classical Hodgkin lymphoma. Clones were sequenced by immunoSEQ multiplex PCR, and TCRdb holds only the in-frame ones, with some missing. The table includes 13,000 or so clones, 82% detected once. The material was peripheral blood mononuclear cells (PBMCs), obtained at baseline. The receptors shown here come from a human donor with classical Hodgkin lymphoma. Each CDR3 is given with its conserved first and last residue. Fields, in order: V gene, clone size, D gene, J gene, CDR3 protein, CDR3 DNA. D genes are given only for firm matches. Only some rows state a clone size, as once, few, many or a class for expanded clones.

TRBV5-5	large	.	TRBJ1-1	CASSLIEWTEAFF	TGTGCCAGCAGCCTAATAGAGTGGACTGAAGCTTTCTTT
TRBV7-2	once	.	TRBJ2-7	CASSLLGYLPEQYF	TGTGCCAGCAGCTTGCTTGGGTATTTACCCGAGCAGTACTTC
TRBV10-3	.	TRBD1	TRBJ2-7	CAISDLTGAPYEQYF	TGTGCCATCAGTGATTTGACAGGGGCCCCCTACGAGCAGTACTTC
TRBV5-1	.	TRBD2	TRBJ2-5	CASGALPAGVEIQYF	TGCGCCAGCGGGGCTCTTCCAGCGGGGGTGGAGATCCAGTACTTC
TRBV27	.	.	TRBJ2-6	CASRPGPGFRVLTF	TGTGCCAGCAGGCCGGGCCCAGGGTTTCGCGTCCTGACTTTC
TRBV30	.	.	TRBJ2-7	CAWSGDSSYEQYF	TGTGCCTGGAGCGGGGACTCCAGCTACGAGCAGTACTTC
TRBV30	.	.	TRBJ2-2	CAGNTGELFF	TGTGCCGGAAACACCGGGGAGCTGTTTTTT
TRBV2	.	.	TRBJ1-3	CASSEAGGLGNTIYF	TGTGCCAGCAGTGAAGCTGGGGGATTGGGAAACACCATATATTTT
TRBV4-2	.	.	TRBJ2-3	CASSQEGGARTDTQYF	TGTGCCAGCAGCCAAGAAGGGGGGGCCCGAACAGATACGCAGTATTTT
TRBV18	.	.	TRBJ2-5	CASSPRALDQETQYF	TGTGCCAGCTCACCCCGGGCCCTTGACCAAGAGACCCAGTACTTC
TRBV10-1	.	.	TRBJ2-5	CASSESGLIGQETQYF	TGCGCCAGCAGTGAGTCGGGCCTAATCGGCCAAGAGACCCAGTACTTC
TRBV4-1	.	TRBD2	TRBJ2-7	CASSPLAADYEQYF	TGCGCCAGCAGCCCCCTAGCGGCTGATTACGAGCAGTACTTC
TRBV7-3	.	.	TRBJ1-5	CASSLGGYQPQHF	TGTGCCAGCAGCTTAGGAGGATATCAGCCCCAGCATTTT
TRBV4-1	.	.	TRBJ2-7	CASSPFDRERNEQYF	TGCGCCAGCAGCCCTTTCGACAGAGAAAGGAACGAGCAGTACTTC
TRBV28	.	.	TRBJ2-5	CASSPVGTRETQYF	TGTGCCAGCAGCCCAGTAGGAACAAGAGAGACCCAGTACTTC
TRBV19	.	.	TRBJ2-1	CASSITGWNEQFF	TGTGCCAGTAGTATCACAGGTTGGAATGAGCAGTTCTTC
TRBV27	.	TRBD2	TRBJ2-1	CASGSPLLGYLSGSYNEQFF	TGTGCCAGCGGGTCACCCTTATTGGGTTATCTTAGCGGGAGCTACAATGAGCAGTTCTTC
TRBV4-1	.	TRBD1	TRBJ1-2	CASSQGADRVSYGYTF	TGCGCCAGCAGCCAAGGGGCCGACAGGGTCAGCTATGGCTACACCTTC
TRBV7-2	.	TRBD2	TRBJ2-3	CASSLRLAGLPDTQYF	TGTGCCAGCAGCTTACGACTAGCGGGGTTACCAGATACGCAGTATTTT
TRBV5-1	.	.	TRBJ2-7	CASSGETSVYEQYF	TGCGCCAGCAGCGGAGAGACCTCGGTCTACGAGCAGTACTTC
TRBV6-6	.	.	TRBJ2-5	CASSYDRAPSETQYF	TGTGCCAGCAGTTACGATCGGGCGCCTTCAGAGACCCAGTACTTC
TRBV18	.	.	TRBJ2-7	CASSPPVRDEQYF	TGTGCCAGCTCACCACCGGTCAGGGACGAGCAGTACTTC
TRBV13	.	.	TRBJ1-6	CASSLNVDSPLHF	TGTGCCAGCAGCTTAAATGTGGATTCACCCCTCCACTTT
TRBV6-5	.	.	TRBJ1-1	CASRYSNRNTEAFF	TGTGCCAGCAGGTACTCGAATAGGAACACTGAAGCTTTCTTT
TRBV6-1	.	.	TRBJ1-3	CASSLTGTGNTIYF	TGTGCCAGCAGCTTGACAGGAACTGGAAACACCATATATTTT
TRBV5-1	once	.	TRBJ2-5	CASSLSRVGETQYF	TGCGCCAGCAGCTTGTCGAGGGTGGGGGAGACCCAGTACTTC
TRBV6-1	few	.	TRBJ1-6	CASRDNNSPLHF	TGTGCCAGCCGGGACAATAATTCACCCCTCCACTTT
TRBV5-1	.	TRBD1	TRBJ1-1	CASGTGYTEAFF	TGCGCCAGCGGGACAGGTTACACTGAAGCTTTCTTT
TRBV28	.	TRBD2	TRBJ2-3	CASSLFGGGENTQYF	TGTGCCAGCAGTTTATTTGGGGGAGGGGAGAATACGCAGTATTTT
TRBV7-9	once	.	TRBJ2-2	CASSPLGSDLGTGELFF	TGTGCCAGCAGCCCTCTTGGTAGCGACCTGGGCACCGGGGAGCTGTTTTTT
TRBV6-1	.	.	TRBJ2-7	CASSEAGLGYEQYF	TGTGCCAGCAGTGAAGCAGGTCTGGGCTACGAGCAGTACTTC
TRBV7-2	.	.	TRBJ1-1	CASSLGAGRELTEAFF	TGTGCCAGCAGCTTAGGGGCAGGGAGGGAATTAACTGAAGCTTTCTTT